One and the same sample provided the 23 T cell receptor beta chains below, sequenced in a study of shared T cell receptors in the human thymus. Only in-frame clones appear in the TCRdb table, and some are missing; sequencing was by immunoSEQ multiplex PCR. Here the sample spans about 380,000 clones, around 95% being singletons. Specimen: thymocytes. The receptors originated from a human donor.

The chain uses TRBV6-1 and TRBJ1-1; no reliable D call. The CDR3 is made up of 14 amino acids. Germline CDR1 and CDR2: MNHNS and SASEGT. V lost 3 bases and J 1 base, leaving 9 bases between the germline ends. The CDR3 coding sequence is TGTGCCAGCAGTGACCCCGATGCGAACACTGAAGCTTTCTTT. Its protein is CASSDPDANTEAFF.

The chain employs TRBV4-1 and TRBJ2-6; unclear D gene. With 1 base removed from V and 0 bases from J, the gap between germline ends came to 10 bases. This CDR3 is built from 17 residues. CDR1 is MGHRA and CDR2 is YSYEKL in the germline V gene. The CDR3 nucleotides are TGCGCCAGCAGCCAAGCGAATAGGACCTCTGGGGCCAACGTCCTGACTTTC. This codes for CASSQANRTSGANVLTF.

A remark on this clone: The CDR3 does not end in the conserved phenylalanine or tryptophan, so this is likely a read error. The chain joins TRBV7-7 to TRBJ2-7; D unresolved. In germline, CDR1 is SSHAT, CDR2 FNYEAQ (reference sequence). This CDR3 region has 13 residues. V lost 2 bases and J 4 bases, leaving 9 bases between the germline ends. The CDR3 loop reads CASSLFRGYEQYS. DNA for the CDR3: TGTGCCAGCAGCTTATTCCGTGGTTACGAGCAGTACTCC.

The rearrangement links TRBV10-2 to TRBJ1-4; weak D call: TRBD1 (5 bases). This CDR3 is 14 amino acids long. Trimming stripped 8 bases from V and 4 bases from J, with 14 bases between. Per the germline V gene, CDR1 is WSHSY and CDR2 is SAAADI. DNA of the CDR3: TGCGCCAGCGGGCAGGGCGGGGGTAATGAAAAACTGTTTTTT. Protein product: CASGQGGGNEKLFF.

The CDR3 region has the DNA TGTGCCAGCAGTTTCGGGTTGACAGGGAGGGGTGATGAGCAGTTCTTC. The encoded protein is CASSFGLTGRGDEQFF. The V gene is TRBV6-5, the J gene TRBJ2-1; either TRBD1 or TRBD2 may fit D (7 bases each). CDR1 is MNHEY and CDR2 is SVGAGI in the germline V gene. There are 16 residues in the CDR3. The ends were cut back, 4 bases at V and 8 bases at J, with 21 bases in the middle.

This chain uses TRBV2 with TRBJ1-3, with D tentatively TRBD1 (6 bases). CDR3 size: 14 residues. Trimming shortened V by 6 bases and J by 4 bases, and 13 bases separated the two germline ends. Germline V CDR1 and CDR2: SNHLY, FYNNEI. In DNA, the CDR3 is TGTGCCAGCAGGCTACAGGGTACCGGAAACACCATATATTTT. Translated: CASRLQGTGNTIYF.

This rearrangement joins TRBV28 to TRBJ2-5; TRBD2 matches at 8 bases. Germline-derived CDR1 and CDR2 are MDHEN and SYDVKM. This CDR3 is 15 amino acids long. The trim removed 2 bases at V and 5 bases at J, leaving 7 bases unmatched. CDR3 loop: CASSLGTSLGETQYF. In DNA, the CDR3 is TGTGCCAGCAGTTTAGGGACTAGTTTGGGGGAGACCCAGTACTTC.

The rearrangement links TRBV5-1 to TRBJ2-7; D ambiguous. The CDR3 length is 11 residues. V was pared by 4 bases and J by 2 bases, with 4 bases between. The germline CDR1 and CDR2 sequences are SGHRS and YFSETQ. The chain's CDR3 is CASSDAYEQYF. Here the CDR3 DNA reads TGCGCCAGCAGCGATGCCTACGAGCAGTACTTC.

This clone was seen just once. The chain joins TRBV9 to TRBJ2-7; the match to TRBD2 covers 7 bases. The length of the CDR3 is 16 residues. The ends lost 4 bases at V and 4 bases at J; junction bases unmatched: 14. From germline, CDR1 is SGDLS and CDR2 YYNGEE. CDR3 protein: CASSSTTAGIGYEQYF. CDR3 sequence (DNA): TGTGCCAGCAGCTCAACGACAGCGGGAATAGGGTACGAGCAGTACTTC.

The chain joins TRBV27 to TRBJ1-1; 9 bases are a match to TRBD1. Germline lookup yields CDR1 MNHEY and CDR2 SMNVEV (reference sequence). This CDR3 is built from 20 residues. V was pared by 3 bases and J by 2 bases, with 19 bases of the junction left unmatched. The CDR3 region is CASSFRPWDRDQEINTEAFF. The CDR3 DNA follows: TGTGCCAGCAGTTTCAGGCCCTGGGACAGGGATCAAGAGATCAACACTGAAGCTTTCTTT.

The gene calls are TRBV5-4 and TRBJ2-5; D is unclear. The germline V and J ends were trimmed by 2 bases and 5 bases, with 22 bases remaining between them. Germline CDR1 is SGHNT and CDR2 is YYREEE (reference sequence). The length of the CDR3 is 17 residues. In nucleotides, the CDR3 is TGTGCCAGCAGCTTCTCGGCAGTCTACACCCTCGAGGAGACCCAGTACTTC. This sequence encodes CASSFSAVYTLEETQYF.

The chain couples TRBV5-6 to TRBJ1-1, with no clear D. The V end was cut by 0 bases, the J end by 4 bases, with 10 bases between. The CDR3 sequence is 14 residues long. Germline V gene sequence: CDR1 SGHDT, CDR2 YYEEEE. The chain's CDR3 is CASSLVRGVTEAFF. CDR3 nucleotide sequence: TGTGCCAGCAGCTTGGTACGTGGGGTCACTGAAGCTTTCTTT.

The chain links TRBV5-8 to TRBJ1-1, with 7 nucleotides matching TRBD1. Per the germline V gene, CDR1 is SGHTS and CDR2 is YDEGEE. This CDR3 spans 15 amino acids. V dropped 4 bases and J dropped 5; count of bases not matched to a gene: 11. CDR3 sequence reads: CASSPGTEGGTEAFF. The CDR3 nucleotides are TGTGCCAGCAGCCCAGGGACAGAAGGAGGAACTGAAGCTTTCTTT.

This chain joins TRBV27 and TRBJ2-7, with TRBD1 matching 9 bases. Looked up from germline, CDR1 is MNHEY and CDR2 is SMNVEV (reference sequence). The junction had 15 bases not matched to a gene; V was cut back by 5 bases and J by 4 bases. This CDR3 region has 17 residues. CDR3 bases: TGTGCCAGCAGTCGCATCAGCCGGGACAGGGTCCCTTACGAGCAGTACTTC. Its protein product is CASSRISRDRVPYEQYF.

This clone was recorded only once. CDR3 bases: TGTGCCAGCAGCTTAGAGGGGGGCCCCCAATCTGGAAACACCATATATTTT. Its protein product is CASSLEGGPQSGNTIYF. The chain links TRBV7-2 to TRBJ1-3, with D perhaps TRBD1 (6 bases). V dropped 1 base and J dropped 1 base, with 14 bases sitting between them. This CDR3 contains 17 residues. Germline V gene lookup returns CDR1 SGHTA and CDR2 FQGNSA.

This chain uses TRBV28 with TRBJ2-5; 8 bases are shared with TRBD1. V lost 7 bases to trimming and J lost 1 base; unmatched junction nucleotides: 5. Germline CDR1 MDHEN, CDR2 SYDVKM. CDR3 length equals 14 residues. The CDR3 nucleotides read TGTGCCAGCAACATGGACAGGGCCCAAGAGACCCAGTACTTC. Residues: CASNMDRAQETQYF.

The rearrangement joins TRBV27 to TRBJ2-7, with 11 bases that match TRBD1. Per germline, CDR1 MNHEY and CDR2 SMNVEV (reference sequence). V lost 6 bases to trimming and J lost 2 bases; unmatched junction nucleotides: 3. The CDR3 length is 14 residues. CDR3 in DNA: TGTGCCAGCAGCCGGACAGGGGGCCCCTACGAGCAGTACTTC. It yields the protein CASSRTGGPYEQYF.

This chain uses TRBV30 with TRBJ1-2; possible D gene TRBD1, 6 bases. CDR3 length: 14 residues. Trimming cost V 3 bases and J 7 bases, with 18 bases left between them. Germline V CDR1 and CDR2: GTSNPN, SVGIG (reference sequence). CDR3 sequence (DNA): TGTGCCTGGAGGGAAACGGGGGGCGCCTTTGGCTACACCTTC. It translates to CAWRETGGAFGYTF. Full variable domain (remainder filled in from reference TRBV30 and TRBJ1-2): SQTIHQWPATLVQPVGSPLSLECTVEGTSNPNLYWYRQAAGRGLQLLFYSVGIGQISSEVPQNLSASRPQDRQFILSSKKLLLSDSGFYLCAWRETGGAFGYTFGSGTRLTVV.

The gene calls are TRBV7-2 and TRBJ2-4; D gene unclear. The V gene lost 1 base and the J gene lost 1 base, with 11 bases spanning the gap. Germline assignment: CDR1 SGHTA and CDR2 FQGNSA. The CDR3 extends over 16 amino acids. CDR3 bases: TGTGCCAGCAGCTTAGAGTCATTCAGGGCCAAAAACATTCAGTACTTC. Translated: CASSLESFRAKNIQYF.

The chain uses TRBV28 and TRBJ2-4, with TRBD2 as a possible D gene (6 bases). V lost 6 bases and J 3 bases, leaving 21 bases between the germline ends. This CDR3 is 17 amino acids long. CDR1 MDHEN and CDR2 SYDVKM come from the germline V gene. The CDR3 protein is CASRPTGGERVKNIQYF. In DNA form, the CDR3 reads TGTGCCAGCAGGCCGACCGGAGGGGAGAGGGTCAAAAACATTCAGTACTTC.

The sample holds one count of this clone. This CDR3 is CASSAIGLGYTF. The CDR3 DNA reads TGCGCCAGCAGTGCTATAGGGCTAGGCTACACCTTC. This chain links TRBV10-2 with TRBJ1-2, with unresolved D. This CDR3 contains 12 residues. CDR1 is WSHSY, CDR2 SAAADI, per germline. V lost 4 bases and J lost 8, with 11 bases in between.

The chain joins TRBV30 to TRBJ2-1, with no clear D. The CDR3 length is 14 residues. Per the germline V gene, CDR1 is GTSNPN and CDR2 is SVGIG (reference sequence). V gave up 2 bases and J gave up 3 bases, with 11 bases separating them. The chain's CDR3 is CAWSPWTSYNEQFF. The CDR3 bases are TGTGCCTGGAGTCCGTGGACCAGCTACAATGAGCAGTTCTTC. The variable domain in full, completed from reference TRBV30 and TRBJ2-1, reads SQTIHQWPATLVQPVGSPLSLECTVEGTSNPNLYWYRQAAGRGLQLLFYSVGIGQISSEVPQNLSASRPQDRQFILSSKKLLLSDSGFYLCAWSPWTSYNEQFFGPGTRLTVL.

The rearrangement uses TRBV6-1 and TRBJ1-1, with D possibly TRBD1 on 6 matching bases. There are 17 residues in the CDR3. Trimming pared 2 bases from V and 1 base from J, leaving 17 bases between. Germline V gene data show CDR1 as MNHNS and CDR2 as SASEGT. The CDR3 sequence is CASSEKVVGGWNTEAFF. CDR3 DNA: TGTGCCAGCAGTGAAAAGGTTGTGGGGGGCTGGAACACTGAAGCTTTCTTT.